These T cell receptor beta chains were read from a single sample in a study of PD-L1 blockade in urothelial cancer. Clones were read by immunoSEQ multiplex PCR, and TCRdb kept only the in-frame ones, dropping some. The data show approximately 28,000 clones, under 90% seen once. Sequencing was performed on PBMCs, taken around atezolizumab (anti-PD-L1) treatment. The receptor set was obtained from a man between 65 and 85 years old with urothelial cancer. CDR3s leave out the opening cysteine and the closing phenylalanine or tryptophan.

V,J,CDR3
TRBV2,TRBJ2-2,ASITVEGTGELF
TRBV4-2,TRBJ2-1,ASSPEQGDEQF
TRBV7-2,TRBJ2-5,ASSPPRAVPGTQY
TRBV6-6,TRBJ1-1,ASSYVESGTEAF
TRBV7-3,TRBJ2-1,ASSLRLLAGGYNEQF
TRBV7-2,TRBJ2-1,ASSSRIAGARHEQF
TRBV11-3,TRBJ2-1,ASSPSGGPYNEQF
TRBV6-5,TRBJ2-3,ASSLGLAKDTQY
TRBV14,TRBJ2-5,ASSQGRWATQY
TRBV7-2,TRBJ1-5,ASSAQYRGQPQH
TRBV2,TRBJ1-3,ASSGITAGNTIY
TRBV6-1,TRBJ2-3,ASSVEGMDTQY
TRBV7-2,TRBJ1-1,ASSPGGTPPVRTEAF
TRBV5-1,TRBJ2-7,ARGDWTTYEQY
TRBV20-1,TRBJ2-1,SAFWGLAQF
TRBV6-1,TRBJ1-2,ASSEPATGGYT
TRBV11-2,TRBJ2-3,ASSLDRTGVADTQY
TRBV5-5,TRBJ1-4,ASSFGGGNEKLF
TRBV7-2,TRBJ2-2,ASSSSGGPAGELF
TRBV27,TRBJ1-2,ASSQGSDYGYT
TRBV10-3,TRBJ2-7,AISESISLGGEQY
TRBV30,TRBJ1-1,AWSVRTGPGTEAF
TRBV5-1,TRBJ1-5,ASSPGQYADQPQH
TRBV5-6,TRBJ2-1,ASSYRGSGSSYNEQF
TRBV28,TRBJ1-5,ASSFVGRGALHSNQPQH
TRBV6-6,TRBJ2-7,ASRPRTGTYEQY
TRBV5-1,TRBJ1-2,ASSLVLQGYGYT
TRBV10-3,TRBJ2-1,ASRASVHEQF
TRBV5-1,TRBJ2-2,ASSSKTLSTGELF
TRBV18,TRBJ2-1,ASSPAAGGIEQF
TRBV7-2,TRBJ1-2,ASSLSTVTGLTLYGYT
TRBV28,TRBJ2-2,ASRETGVTGELF
TRBV5-1,TRBJ2-2,ASSLSGGAVGELF
TRBV28,TRBJ1-1,ASISGGYEAF
TRBV14,TRBJ2-1,ASSQGRGRLYNEQF
TRBV19,TRBJ2-2,ASSIGMGGNTGELF
TRBV5-1,TRBJ1-1,ASSLPGGNTEAF
TRBV19,TRBJ2-1,ASSDSGGYNEQF
TRBV20-1,TRBJ1-4,SAGQGEKLF